Sequencing of this T cell receptor beta chain was carried out in a study of Ad26.COV2.S vaccination and SARS-CoV-2 variants. This table comes from immunoSEQ multiplex PCR, and its TCRdb copy is limited to in-frame clones, with some not included. The table lists some 420,000 clones, more than 75% of them singletons. Treatment defined: around 19 received Ad26.COV2.S at low or high dose, single or two shots; about 5 received placebo; per-sample allocation not given. Repertoires come from day 63 after the first vaccine or placebo injection. Sequenced material: peripheral blood, taken in a trial of Ad26.COV2.S vaccine versus placebo. The TCR was taken from a person between 18 and 59 years old who received the Ad26.COV2.S COVID-19 vaccine or a placebo.

The CDR3 loop reads CAWTRQGTIGAFF. CDR3 bases: TGTGCCTGGACGAGACAGGGCACAATCGGAGCTTTCTTT. V and J are TRBV30 and TRBJ1-1; 7 bases agree with TRBD1. From germline, CDR1 is GTSNPN and CDR2 SVGIG (reference sequence). The CDR3 is 13 amino acids. The ends lost 4 bases at V and 10 bases at J; junction bases unmatched: 12.